These 13 T cell receptor beta chains share one sample of origin, sequenced in a study of cytomegalovirus exposure and HLA in healthy donors. PCR amplification relied on 60 Vbeta primers (plus 13 Jbeta primers). Sequencing used immunoSEQ multiplex PCR; TCRdb keeps in-frame clones, though not all of them. This table holds more than 150,000 clones, 76% found once. Sequenced material: PBMCs. These TCRs come from a man aged 18 to 35 in good health and CMV-seronegative.

The chain is built from TRBV21-1 and TRBJ2-7; the tabulated D call, TRBD1, remains unverified against the DNA. TRBV21-1 is a known pseudogene. CDR3 length: 15 amino acids. The CDR3 sequence: CASGTPLQLVYEQYF. In DNA form, the CDR3 reads TGTGCCAGCGGGACACCTTTACAGTTGGTCTACGAGCAGTACTTC.

The chain recombines TRBV21-1 with TRBJ2-3; no DNA check was done on the table's D call, TRBD1. TRBV21-1 is a pseudogene segment. This CDR3 comprises 13 residues. This CDR3 is CASSTQGLDTQYF. CDR3 DNA: TGTGCCAGCAGCACTCAGGGGCTTGATACGCAGTATTTT.

The genes are TRBV28 and TRBJ2-1, with TRBD2 identical over 9 bases. Germline V lookup: CDR1 MDHEN, CDR2 SYDVKM. V was pared by 5 bases and J by 5 bases, with 10 bases of the junction left unmatched. This CDR3 has 16 amino acids. This chain's CDR3 is CASSAPGSGGHNEQFF. The CDR3 DNA sequence: TGTGCCAGCAGTGCCCCAGGGAGCGGGGGGCACAATGAGCAGTTCTTC.

The CDR3 nucleotides are TGTGCCAGCAGTTCAGGGGGCGCCCCATATGGCTACACCTTC. Translating gives CASSSGGAPYGYTF. V is TRBV28 and J is TRBJ1-2; 8 nucleotides agree with TRBD1. Losses at the gene ends were 4 bases for V and 5 bases for J; bases not matched to a gene: 6. Germline-derived CDR1 and CDR2 are MDHEN and SYDVKM. This CDR3 has 14 amino acids.

This clone was counted only a few times. The V and J genes are TRBV6-4 and TRBJ2-1, with D perhaps matching TRBD2 (5 bases). The CDR3 has 13 amino acids. Trimming took 4 bases from V and 5 from J, leaving 9 bases between them. The germline V gene encodes CDR1 MRHNA and CDR2 SNTAGT. The CDR3 protein is CASSATGNNEQFF. In DNA, the CDR3 is TGTGCCAGCAGTGCGACGGGGAACAATGAGCAGTTCTTC.

CDR3 nucleotides: TGTGCCAGCAGCGTAGGCAGGGGTGGCTATGGCTACACCTTC. It yields the protein CASSVGRGGYGYTF. The rearrangement joins TRBV9 to TRBJ1-2; TRBD1 is a possible D gene (6 bases). CDR1 SGDLS and CDR2 YYNGEE come from the germline V gene. The CDR3 totals 14 residues. V dropped 0 bases and J dropped 4 bases, with 10 bases sitting between them.

The chain uses TRBV2 and TRBJ2-2, with D tentatively TRBD1 (7 bases). The CDR3 runs 15 residues. Looked up from germline, CDR1 is SNHLY and CDR2 is FYNNEI. Trimming removed 2 bases from V and 5 bases from J, with 12 bases in between. The chain's CDR3 is CASSEIQGGTGELFF. The CDR3 coding sequence is TGTGCCAGCAGTGAAATCCAGGGGGGAACCGGGGAGCTGTTTTTT.

This clone was counted a few times. The chain recombines TRBV19 with TRBJ1-1; TRBD1 is a possible D gene (6 bases). Germline-derived CDR1 and CDR2 are LNHDA and SQIVND (reference sequence). CDR3 length equals 14 residues. Trimming shortened V by 6 bases and J by 5 bases, and 16 bases separated the two germline ends. The CDR3 region is CASRIPGQPTEAFF. The CDR3 DNA reads TGTGCCAGTAGAATCCCCGGACAGCCTACTGAAGCTTTCTTT.

Here the CDR3 reads CASSPGGAGAAYEQYF. For the CDR3, the DNA is TGTGCCAGCAGTCCGGGTGGGGCGGGGGCCGCCTACGAGCAGTACTTC. The chain uses TRBV28 and TRBJ2-7; possible D gene TRBD2, 7 bases. This CDR3 has 16 residues. Between the trimmed V and J ends, which lost 5 bases and 2 bases, there was a span of 19 bases. Germline values: CDR1 MDHEN, CDR2 SYDVKM.

J is TRBJ1-4 and V is TRBV9, with D maybe TRBD1 (6 bases). The V gene lost 4 bases and the J gene lost 7 bases, with 11 bases spanning the gap. The germline V gene encodes CDR1 SGDLS and CDR2 YYNGEE. CDR3 length: 13 amino acids. The chain's CDR3 is CASSPGAGEKLFF. In DNA, the CDR3 is TGTGCCAGCAGCCCAGGGGCCGGTGAAAAACTGTTTTTT.

The rearrangement links TRBV6-5 to TRBJ1-3, with 7 bases matching TRBD1. With 6 bases clipped from V and 5 bases from J, the junction kept 7 bases outside the gene matches. This CDR3 spans 14 amino acids. Germline CDR1 MNHEY, CDR2 SVGAGI. CDR3 DNA: TGTGCCAGCAGAGGAGGACAGGCGCGAAACACCATATATTTT. Amino acids: CASRGGQARNTIYF.

The chain joins TRBV28 to TRBJ1-3; D unclear. Per the germline V gene, CDR1 is MDHEN and CDR2 is SYDVKM. The CDR3 loop spans 14 amino acids. Trimming cost V 7 bases and J 0 bases, with 10 bases left between them. CDR3 protein: CASKAGSSGNTIYF. CDR3 DNA: TGTGCCAGCAAGGCGGGTAGCTCTGGAAACACCATATATTTT. Full variable domain (remainder filled in from reference TRBV28 and TRBJ1-3): DVKVTQSSRYLVKRTGEKVFLECVQDMDHENMFWYRQDPGLGLRLIYFSYDVKMKEKGDIPEGYSVSREKKERFSLILESASTNQTSMYLCASKAGSSGNTIYFGEGSWLTVV.

The chain employs TRBV28 and TRBJ1-2; maybe TRBD1 (5 bases). In germline, CDR1 is MDHEN, CDR2 SYDVKM. The CDR3 covers 15 residues. V was pared by 4 bases and J by 5 bases, with 17 bases between. CDR3 coding DNA: TGTGCCAGCAGTTCGCCCGGGAGGGGCGCTTATGGCTACACCTTC. Residues: CASSSPGRGAYGYTF.